Following are 25 T cell receptor beta chains from one sample sequenced in a study of cytomegalovirus exposure and HLA in healthy donors. The PCR employed 60 Vbeta primers together with 13 Jbeta primers. TCRdb keeps only in-frame clones here, not all; method: immunoSEQ multiplex PCR. The table has over 80,000 clones, 78% seen once; the top ten hold 3% to 3.5%. The specimen was PBMCs. The receptors were gathered from a woman in her thirties or forties in good health and CMV-seronegative.

This clone has a single count. The J gene is TRBJ1-1, the V gene TRBV10-3; D possibly corresponds to TRBD1 (5 bases). Trimming took off 2 bases at V and 4 bases at J, with 14 bases between the two ends. This CDR3 contains 15 residues. Germline CDR1 is ENHRY and CDR2 is SYGVKD. CDR3 region: CAISETSGKVTEAFF. DNA for the CDR3: TGTGCCATCAGTGAGACTTCAGGGAAAGTCACTGAAGCTTTCTTT.

As regards this clone: One junction end disagrees with the germline gene, perhaps due to a read error. DNA for the CDR3: TGTGCCAGCAGTCCCGGAACAGGGGGCAGGTCTGGAGACACCATATATTTT. Its protein product is CASSPGTGGRSGDTIYF. This chain links TRBV28 with TRBJ1-3; TRBD1 agrees at 9 bases. CDR3 length: 17 residues. Germline values: CDR1 MDHEN, CDR2 SYDVKM.

The J gene is TRBJ1-5, the V gene TRBV19; tentatively, D is TRBD1 (6 bases). V lost 3 bases, J lost 3 bases, and 12 bases lay in between. CDR1 and CDR2 from the germline V gene are LNHDA and SQIVND (reference sequence). The CDR3 runs to 15 residues. The CDR3 DNA reads as TGTGCCAGTAGTATTGGGCAGGGGAACAATCAGCCCCAGCATTTT. Translating gives CASSIGQGNNQPQHF.

The V call is TRBV19, the J call TRBJ2-7; 11 bases match TRBD2. Losses at the gene ends were 4 bases for V and 1 base for J; bases not matched to a gene: 3. Germline V gene lookup returns CDR1 LNHDA and CDR2 SQIVND (reference sequence). The CDR3 covers 15 residues. The CDR3 nucleotides are TGTGCCAGTAGTACAACTAGCGGGAGATCCTACGAGCAGTACTTC. This gives the protein CASSTTSGRSYEQYF.

V and J are TRBV5-4 and TRBJ2-5, with 9 bases aligning to TRBD1. The CDR3 loop spans 15 amino acids. Germline-derived CDR1 and CDR2 are SGHNT and YYREEE (reference sequence). V was pared by 4 bases and J by 4 bases, with 8 bases of the junction left unmatched. CDR3 amino acids: CASSGTGLEIETQYF. In nucleotides, the CDR3 is TGTGCCAGCAGCGGGACAGGGCTAGAAATAGAGACCCAGTACTTC. The whole variable domain, filled in from reference TRBV5-4 and TRBJ2-5, reads ETGVTQSPTHLIKTRGQQVTLRCSSQSGHNTVSWYQQALGQGPQFIFQYYREEENGRGNFPPRFSGLQFPNYSSELNVNALELDDSALYLCASSGTGLEIETQYFGPGTRLLVL.

The chain employs TRBV18 and TRBJ2-5; D remains unclear. Trimming stripped 3 bases from V and 5 bases from J, with 7 bases between. The CDR3 is 12 residues long. The germline gives CDR1 KGHSH, CDR2 LQKENI. This CDR3 reads CASSPIQETQYF. The DNA for the CDR3 is TGTGCCAGCTCACCCATCCAGGAGACCCAGTACTTC.

This clone was detected a few times. The chain joins TRBV14 to TRBJ1-1; D possibly corresponds to TRBD1 (6 bases). The CDR3 covers 16 residues. In germline, CDR1 is SGHDN, CDR2 FVKESK. V was trimmed by 4 bases and J by 0 bases, leaving 15 bases between them. CDR3 sequence: CASSPLLGQMNTEAFF. In nucleotides, the CDR3 is TGTGCCAGCAGCCCTCTCCTCGGACAGATGAACACTGAAGCTTTCTTT.

This clone showed up just a few times. The chain is built from TRBV28 and TRBJ1-5; D ambiguous. The germline V gene encodes CDR1 MDHEN and CDR2 SYDVKM. The V gene lost 6 bases and the J gene lost 3 bases, with 18 bases spanning the gap. This CDR3 region has 16 residues. CDR3 loop: CASRKSTLSYNQPQHF. The CDR3 DNA reads TGTGCCAGCAGGAAGTCCACCCTAAGTTACAATCAGCCCCAGCATTTT.

This clone was seen only a few times. V and J are TRBV30 and TRBJ1-1, with a tentative D call TRBD1 (6 bases). Trimming cost V 3 bases and J 11 bases, with 19 bases left between them. In germline, CDR1 is GTSNPN, CDR2 SVGIG (reference sequence). The CDR3 has 13 residues. CDR3 DNA sequence: TGTGCCTGGAGCGGGACAACAGGGAGGGGTGCTTTCTTT. Translating it yields CAWSGTTGRGAFF.

The chain is built from TRBV15 and TRBJ1-2; D is perhaps TRBD1 (5 bases). Germline V CDR1 and CDR2: LNHNV, YYDKDF (reference sequence). V was clipped by 3 bases and J by 5 bases, with 10 bases between them. The CDR3 is 13 amino acids. In DNA, the CDR3 is TGTGCCACCAGCAGGCGCGGGGGTTATGGCTACACCTTC. It is translated as CATSRRGGYGYTF.

This chain uses TRBV4-3 with TRBJ1-2, with D possibly matching TRBD1 (5 bases). CDR3 length: 16 amino acids. Trimming removed 4 bases at V and 0 bases at J, with 15 bases between. Germline assignment: CDR1 LGHNA and CDR2 YSLEER. CDR3 nucleotide sequence: TGCGCCAGCAGCCCTGGAGGGACCCCCACTAACTATGGCTACACCTTC. This translates into CASSPGGTPTNYGYTF.

This clone came up a few times. This sequence joins TRBV2 and TRBJ1-1; 7 nucleotides line up with TRBD1. V gave up 4 bases and J gave up 1 base; unmatched junction bases: 6. The CDR3 runs 15 residues. In germline, CDR1 is SNHLY, CDR2 FYNNEI. The CDR3 is CASSGTGMSNTEAFF. For the CDR3, the DNA is TGTGCCAGCAGTGGGACAGGAATGTCGAACACTGAAGCTTTCTTT.

This clone has a single count. The CDR3 DNA is TGCGCCAGCAGCTATGGATCCGGGTTCTCCTACGAGCAGTACTTC. Its protein product is CASSYGSGFSYEQYF. The chain is built from TRBV4-1 and TRBJ2-7; D is ambiguous. Per the germline V gene, CDR1 is MGHRA and CDR2 is YSYEKL. The CDR3 length is 15 residues. Trimming left V 5 bases short and J 0 bases short, with 14 bases between.

The chain combines TRBV28 with TRBJ1-3; 8 bases line up with TRBD1. The CDR3 contains 15 residues. From germline, CDR1 is MDHEN and CDR2 SYDVKM. Trimming at V came to 1 base and at J to 4 bases, leaving 3 bases not matched to a gene. The CDR3 reads CASSLSGGGGNTIYF. The CDR3 nucleotides are TGTGCCAGCAGTTTATCAGGGGGCGGGGGAAACACCATATATTTT.

This clone occurred a few times. The chain is built from TRBV28 and TRBJ1-2; possibly TRBD1 for D (6 bases). The germline CDR1 and CDR2 sequences are MDHEN and SYDVKM. Trimming took off 3 bases at V and 4 bases at J, with 12 bases between the two ends. This CDR3 is built from 14 residues. The CDR3 loop reads CASSFWGQPYGYTF. Written as DNA, the CDR3 is TGTGCCAGCAGTTTTTGGGGACAACCCTATGGCTACACCTTC.

This clone was observed a handful of times. The V and J genes are TRBV18 and TRBJ2-1; TRBD1 matches 7 bases. The germline V gene has CDR1 KGHSH and CDR2 LQKENI. Germline trimming cut 3 bases from V and 5 bases from J; bases unmatched to any gene: 16. The CDR3 spans 18 residues. The CDR3 loop reads CASSPRLGQLVGDNEQFF. In nucleotides, the CDR3 is TGTGCCAGCTCACCTCGATTGGGACAGTTGGTTGGGGACAATGAGCAGTTCTTC.

The rearrangement uses TRBV6-5 and TRBJ2-7; 10 bases match TRBD2. The CDR3 has 15 amino acids. Per the germline V gene, CDR1 is MNHEY and CDR2 is SVGAGI. After removal of 0 bases from V and 3 bases from J, the junction contained 2 bases not matched to a gene. The CDR3 bases are TGTGCCAGCAGTTACTCCGCTAGCGGGAGCTACGAGCAGTACTTC. Residues: CASSYSASGSYEQYF.

The chain has TRBV6-1 and TRBJ2-7, with no clear D. This CDR3 contains 13 residues. Trimming left V 4 bases short and J 6 bases short, with 13 bases between. CDR1 MNHNS and CDR2 SASEGT come from the germline V gene. The CDR3 region has the DNA TGTGCCAGCAGTGCGGGTCCACTATCCGAGCAGTACTTC. The encoded protein is CASSAGPLSEQYF.

J is TRBJ1-1 and V is TRBV27; weak D call: TRBD1 (5 bases). Trimming stripped 1 base from V and 6 bases from J, with 6 bases between. The germline V gene has CDR1 MNHEY and CDR2 SMNVEV (reference sequence). CDR3 size: 12 residues. The CDR3 sequence: CASSLWGAEAFF. The CDR3 region has the DNA TGTGCCAGCAGTTTATGGGGGGCTGAAGCTTTCTTT.

The chain is built from TRBV18 and TRBJ1-4; 7 bases match TRBD1. This CDR3 has 14 amino acids. Trimming removed 5 bases from V and 8 bases from J; junction bases left unmatched: 8. Germline V gene data show CDR1 as KGHSH and CDR2 as LQKENI. The CDR3 reads CASSTGQSGEKLFF. The CDR3 DNA follows: TGTGCCAGCTCAACGGGACAGTCGGGCGAAAAACTGTTTTTT.

The chain joins TRBV18 to TRBJ2-2; 7 bases align to TRBD2. The ends lost 1 base at V and 7 bases at J; junction bases unmatched: 9. Germline V gene sequence: CDR1 KGHSH, CDR2 LQKENI. The CDR3 runs to 16 residues. DNA of the CDR3: TGTGCCAGCTCACCACGGGTACGGGAGGCGAACGGGGAGCTGTTTTTT. Amino acid sequence: CASSPRVREANGELFF.

This chain uses TRBV6-1 with TRBJ2-7; 9 bases align to TRBD2. Germline loops: CDR1 MNHNS, CDR2 SASEGT. The junction had 10 bases not matched to a gene; V was cut back by 6 bases and J by 4 bases. The CDR3 is 15 amino acids. The CDR3 DNA reads as TGTGCCAGCAGCAGAGGTAGCGGGAGTCTTTACGAGCAGTACTTC. Amino acids: CASSRGSGSLYEQYF.

J is TRBJ1-1 and V is TRBV19; D gene uncertain. This CDR3 is 16 amino acids long. The V gene lost 5 bases and the J gene lost 0 bases, with 16 bases spanning the gap. Looked up from germline, CDR1 is LNHDA and CDR2 is SQIVND (reference sequence). The DNA for the CDR3 is TGTGCCAGTAGTTCCGCAGTTGGTCCCATGAACACTGAAGCTTTCTTT. This gives the protein CASSSAVGPMNTEAFF.

V gene TRBV4-2 combines with J gene TRBJ2-5; D is unresolved. Trimming stripped 1 base from V and 2 bases from J, with 5 bases between. In germline, CDR1 is LGHNA, CDR2 YNFKEQ. The CDR3 runs to 13 residues. In DNA form, the CDR3 reads TGTGCCAGCAGCCAAGGTCCACAAGAGACCCAGTACTTC. Amino acids: CASSQGPQETQYF.

The rearrangement uses TRBV28 and TRBJ2-7; 12 positions agree with TRBD2. J lost 0 bases, V lost 4 bases, and 4 bases had no gene match. Germline CDR1 reads MDHEN; CDR2 reads SYDVKM. The CDR3 consists of 16 residues. The CDR3 loop is CASSSTSGRLSYEQYF. The CDR3 DNA follows: TGTGCCAGCAGTTCGACTAGCGGGAGACTCTCCTACGAGCAGTACTTC. Variable domain in full (rest from reference TRBV28 and TRBJ2-7): DVKVTQSSRYLVKRTGEKVFLECVQDMDHENMFWYRQDPGLGLRLIYFSYDVKMKEKGDIPEGYSVSREKKERFSLILESASTNQTSMYLCASSSTSGRLSYEQYFGPGTRLTVT.